This T cell receptor (beta chain) came from a study of radiotherapy plus CTLA-4 blockade in lung cancer. Only in-frame clones appear in the TCRdb table, and some are missing; sequencing was by immunoSEQ multiplex PCR. The sample shows tens of thousands of clones, around nine tenths of them seen only once. The CDR3 runs 19 residues. J gave up 1 base and V 1 base, and 6 bases lay outside the gene matches. Per the germline V gene, CDR1 is SGHAT and CDR2 is FQNNGV. This receptor was obtained from a human donor with non-small cell lung cancer whose response to radiotherapy plus ipilimumab could not be evaluated. This chain links TRBV11-2 with TRBJ2-3; 15 bases map to TRBD2. This material consisted of peripheral blood, taken from a patient treated with radiotherapy plus ipilimumab. CDR3 coding DNA: TGTGCCAGCAGCTTAGGGACTAGCGGGGGGGAATTGGGCACAGATACGCAGTATTTT. This sequence encodes CASSLGTSGGELGTDTQYF.